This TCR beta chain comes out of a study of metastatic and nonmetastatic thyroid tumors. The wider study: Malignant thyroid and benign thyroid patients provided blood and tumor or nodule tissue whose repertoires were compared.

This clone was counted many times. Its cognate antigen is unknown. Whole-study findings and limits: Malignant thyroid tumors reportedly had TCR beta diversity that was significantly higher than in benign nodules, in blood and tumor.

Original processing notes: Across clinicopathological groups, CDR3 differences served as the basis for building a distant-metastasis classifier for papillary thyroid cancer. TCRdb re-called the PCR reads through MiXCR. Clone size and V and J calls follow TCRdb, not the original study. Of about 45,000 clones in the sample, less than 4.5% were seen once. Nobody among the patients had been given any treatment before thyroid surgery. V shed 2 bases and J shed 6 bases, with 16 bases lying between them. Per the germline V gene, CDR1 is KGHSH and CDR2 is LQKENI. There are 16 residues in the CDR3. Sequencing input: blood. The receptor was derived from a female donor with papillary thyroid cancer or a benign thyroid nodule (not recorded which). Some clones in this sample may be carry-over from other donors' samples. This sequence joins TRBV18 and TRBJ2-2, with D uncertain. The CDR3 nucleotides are TGTGCCAGCTCACCAAATATCCGAGGACGGGCCGGGGAGCTGTTTTTT. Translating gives CASSPNIRGRAGELFF.